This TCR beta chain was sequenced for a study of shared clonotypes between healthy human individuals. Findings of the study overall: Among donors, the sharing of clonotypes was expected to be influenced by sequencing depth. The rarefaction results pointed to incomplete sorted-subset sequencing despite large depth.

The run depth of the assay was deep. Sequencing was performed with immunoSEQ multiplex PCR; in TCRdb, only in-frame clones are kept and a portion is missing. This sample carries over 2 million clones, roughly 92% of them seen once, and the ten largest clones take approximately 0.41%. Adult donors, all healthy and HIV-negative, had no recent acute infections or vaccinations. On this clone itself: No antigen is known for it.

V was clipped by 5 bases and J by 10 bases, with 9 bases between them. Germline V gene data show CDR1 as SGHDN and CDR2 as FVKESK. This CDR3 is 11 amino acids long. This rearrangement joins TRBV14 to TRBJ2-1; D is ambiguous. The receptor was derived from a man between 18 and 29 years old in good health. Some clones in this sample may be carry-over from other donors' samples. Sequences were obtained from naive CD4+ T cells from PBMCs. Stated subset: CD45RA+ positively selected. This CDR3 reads CASSGWYEQFF. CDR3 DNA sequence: TGTGCCAGCAGCGGTTGGTACGAGCAGTTCTTC.